A single sample is the source of the 2 T cell receptor beta chains below, sequenced in a study of shared clonotypes between healthy human individuals. Some clones are missing from TCRdb's copy, which holds only in-frame ones; the method was immunoSEQ multiplex PCR. Of around 2.5 million clones listed, more than 85% are singletons. The sample comprised naive CD4+ T cells from PBMCs. Subset specified: CD45RA+ positively selected. The source of these receptors is a man younger than 35 in good health. Some clones in this sample may be carry-over from other donors' samples.

The chain employs TRBV7-2 and TRBJ2-7; D remains unclear. CDR1 is SGHTA and CDR2 is FQGNSA in the germline V gene. This CDR3 comprises 13 residues. The V end lost 3 bases, the J end lost 6 bases, and 12 bases lay between the germline ends. The CDR3 is CASSLLGRVEQYF. CDR3 nucleotide sequence: TGTGCCAGCAGCTTGCTCGGCCGGGTCGAGCAGTACTTC. Filled out from reference TRBV7-2 and TRBJ2-7, the complete variable domain reads GAGVSQSPSNKVTEKGKDVELRCDPISGHTALYWYRQSLGQGLEFLIYFQGNSAPDKSGLPSDRFSAERTGGSVSTLTIQRTQQEDSAVYLCASSLLGRVEQYFGPGTRLTVT.

This chain connects TRBV9 to TRBJ1-4, with D unresolved. The CDR3 has 15 amino acids. Germline V gene lookup returns CDR1 SGDLS and CDR2 YYNGEE. The V gene lost 0 bases and the J gene lost 6 bases, with 12 bases spanning the gap. Written as DNA, the CDR3 is TGTGCCAGCAGCGTAGGGGGAGGGAGTGATGAAAAACTGTTTTTT. Amino acid sequence: CASSVGGGSDEKLFF.